These 22 T cell receptor beta chains came from one sample sequenced in a study of blood T cell repertoires in COVID-19. TCRdb's table, derived via immunoSEQ multiplex PCR, lists solely in-frame clones and lacks some. Altogether 250,000 to 300,000 clones are present, more than 80% being singletons, with the ten largest covering 3% to 4.5%. The specimen was peripheral blood. The receptors come from a middle-aged woman with acute or convalescent COVID-19.

CDR3 bases: TGTGCCAGCAGCTCACGGTCGGGGGGGAACAATGAGCAGTTCTTC. It encodes CASSSRSGGNNEQFF. The chain links TRBV9 to TRBJ2-1; 8 bases agree with TRBD2. V lost 4 bases and J lost 5; bases outside the gene matches: 8. CDR3 size: 15 residues. Germline V gene lookup returns CDR1 SGDLS and CDR2 YYNGEE.

The chain has TRBV28 and TRBJ2-7; no definite D call. Trimming cost V 3 bases and J 3 bases, with 9 bases left between them. Germline V gives CDR1 MDHEN, CDR2 SYDVKM. This CDR3 has 13 amino acids. CDR3 DNA: TGTGCCAGCAGTTTGAGTGGTTTCTACGAGCAGTACGTC. Protein sequence: CASSLSGFYEQYV.

This chain links TRBV4-1 with TRBJ1-5; maybe TRBD1 (5 bases). Germline values: CDR1 MGHRA, CDR2 YSYEKL. The CDR3 spans 17 residues. Trimming pared 1 base from V and 1 base from J, leaving 14 bases between. CDR3 region: CASSQGKAGRSNQPQHF. The CDR3, as DNA: TGCGCCAGCAGCCAAGGAAAGGCAGGGAGGAGCAATCAGCCCCAGCATTTT.

The genes are TRBV12-5 and TRBJ1-5; 8 bases align to TRBD1. CDR1 LGHNT and CDR2 FRNRAP come from the germline V gene. The V and J ends lost 2 bases and 3 bases, in that order; junction bases with no gene match: 6. CDR3 length: 16 amino acids. CDR3 protein: CASGLITGGNNQPQHF. CDR3 nucleotide sequence: TGTGCTAGTGGTTTGATCACAGGGGGTAACAATCAGCCCCAGCATTTT.

The chain is built from TRBV7-3 and TRBJ1-3, with D hard to call. Deletions cut 1 base from V and 0 bases from J, with 13 bases between. The CDR3 totals 17 residues. Germline lookup yields CDR1 SGHTA and CDR2 FQGTGA. CDR3 residues: CASSLNNPGSSGNTIYF. As DNA, the CDR3 is TGTGCCAGCAGCTTAAATAATCCTGGGAGCTCTGGAAACACCATATATTTT. Based on the CDR3 plus reference TRBV7-3 and TRBJ1-3, the full variable domain is GAGVSQTPSNKVTEKGKYVELRCDPISGHTALYWYRQSLGQGPEFLIYFQGTGAADDSGLPNDRFFAVRPEGSVSTLKIQRTERGDSAVYLCASSLNNPGSSGNTIYFGEGSWLTVV.

CDR3 nucleotide sequence: TGTGCCAGCAGCTTGGAGAGGGGAGGTGAAGCTTTCTTT. Amino acid sequence: CASSLERGGEAFF. The rearrangement joins TRBV11-2 to TRBJ1-1, with D maybe TRBD1 (5 bases). V was pared by 3 bases and J by 7 bases, with 12 bases between. The CDR3 sequence is 13 residues long. CDR1 SGHAT and CDR2 FQNNGV come from the germline V gene.

The sample holds one count of this clone. V is TRBV14 and J is TRBJ1-1, with TRBD1 matching over 8 bases. The CDR3 consists of 16 residues. The junction had 9 bases not matched to a gene; V was cut back by 4 bases and J by 2 bases. Per the germline V gene, CDR1 is SGHDN and CDR2 is FVKESK. Here the CDR3 DNA reads TGTGCCAGCAGCCTACTCGCCGGGACAGGTAACACTGAAGCTTTCTTT. Its protein product is CASSLLAGTGNTEAFF. The full variable domain, completed using reference TRBV14 and TRBJ1-1, is EAGVTQFPSHSVIEKGQTVTLRCDPISGHDNLYWYRRVMGKEIKFLLHFVKESKQDESGMPNNRFLAERTGGTYSTLKVQPAELEDSGVYFCASSLLAGTGNTEAFFGQGTRLTVV.

The chain combines TRBV16 with TRBJ2-7, with D perhaps matching TRBD1 (6 bases). The CDR3 is 15 amino acids. Between the trimmed V and J ends, which lost 4 bases and 0 bases, there was a span of 13 bases. Germline V gene lookup returns CDR1 KGHSY and CDR2 FQNENV. CDR3 DNA sequence: TGTGCCAGCAGCCTTGGGGCGGACAGCTCCTACGAGCAGTACGTC. This encodes CASSLGADSSYEQYV.

The genes are TRBV3-1 (or the pseudogene TRBV3-2) and TRBJ2-3, with D perhaps matching TRBD1 (6 bases). Germline V gene sequence: CDR1 LGHDT, CDR2 YNNKEL (reference sequence). The CDR3 loop spans 16 amino acids. V was clipped by 3 bases and J by 6 bases, with 19 bases between them. CDR3 sequence reads: CASSHLENRVHDTQYF. Here the CDR3 DNA reads TGTGCCAGCAGCCATTTGGAAAACAGGGTGCACGATACGCAGTATTTT.

This chain connects TRBV30 to TRBJ2-7, with unresolved D. Germline CDR1 is GTSNPN and CDR2 is SVGIG (reference sequence). CDR3 size: 13 residues. The ends were cut back, 6 bases at V and 0 bases at J, with 12 bases in the middle. In DNA, the CDR3 is TGTGCCTGTCAGCGCAGCAGCTCCTACGAGCAGTACGTC. It translates to CACQRSSSYEQYV.

The rearrangement uses TRBV10-3 and TRBJ1-4; D remains unclear. This CDR3 is 13 amino acids long. CDR1 and CDR2 (germline): ENHRY, SYGVKD. V shed 7 bases and J shed 3 bases, with 9 bases lying between them. CDR3 region: CAINSLPNEKLFF. The CDR3 region has the DNA TGTGCCATCAACAGCTTACCTAATGAAAAACTGTTTTTT.

The chain has TRBV10-3 and TRBJ1-6; 11 bases map to TRBD1. Germline CDR1 ENHRY, CDR2 SYGVKD. The CDR3 has 17 residues. Trimming took 0 bases from V and 5 from J; bases not matched to a gene: 3. For the CDR3, the DNA is TGTGCCATCAGTGAGTCTGGGACAGGGGGAAATAATTCACCCCTCCACTTT. The encoded protein is CAISESGTGGNNSPLHF.

This sequence joins TRBV6-5 and TRBJ1-2; unclear D gene. V was shortened by 7 bases and J by 4 bases, with 19 bases between the two germline ends. The CDR3 spans 15 residues. CDR1 and CDR2 from the germline V gene are MNHEY and SVGAGI. CDR3 nucleotide sequence: TGTGCCAGCACCCCCGGGATGGGCACCTCCTATGGCTACACCTTC. Protein sequence: CASTPGMGTSYGYTF.

The chain combines TRBV5-6 with TRBJ1-2, with a weak D call TRBD1 (6 bases). The V end lost 4 bases, the J end lost 3 bases, and 13 bases lay between the germline ends. Per the germline V gene, CDR1 is SGHDT and CDR2 is YYEEEE. This CDR3 region has 14 residues. The CDR3 DNA is TGTGCCAGCAGCCCGGGGACAATATACTATGGCTACACCTTC. Its protein product is CASSPGTIYYGYTF.

V and J are TRBV11-2 and TRBJ1-1; 7 bases fit TRBD1. Germline trimming cut 7 bases from V and 4 bases from J; bases unmatched to any gene: 6. CDR1 and CDR2 (germline): SGHAT, FQNNGV. This CDR3 contains 13 residues. This CDR3 reads CASTLTGLTEAFF. The CDR3 coding sequence is TGTGCCAGCACCCTGACAGGGCTCACTGAAGCTTTCTTT.

The gene calls are TRBV30 and TRBJ2-3; 12 bases fit TRBD2. The CDR3 spans 15 residues. With V trimmed by 2 bases and J by 4 bases, 4 bases remained unmatched. Germline CDR1 and CDR2: GTSNPN and SVGIG (reference sequence). CDR3 bases: TGTGCCTGGAGTCCGCTAGCGGGGGGGTCAGATACGCAGTATTTT. This sequence encodes CAWSPLAGGSDTQYF.

This chain's CDR3 is CASSYSLTEVNTEAFF. CDR3 in DNA: TGTGCCAGCAGTTACTCGTTGACCGAGGTGAACACTGAAGCTTTCTTT. The chain joins TRBV6-5 to TRBJ1-1, with D hard to call. The CDR3 is made up of 16 amino acids. Germline CDR1 and CDR2: MNHEY and SVGAGI. Trimming removed 0 bases at V and 0 bases at J, with 11 bases between.

The chain has TRBV7-2 and TRBJ2-4; a weak D match, TRBD1 (6 bases). Germline lookup yields CDR1 SGHTA and CDR2 FQGNSA. Trimming took off 0 bases at V and 6 bases at J, with 12 bases between the two ends. This CDR3 spans 15 amino acids. CDR3 DNA: TGTGCCAGCAGCTTAGCGCAGGGGAGCTTAAACATTCAGTACTTC. Encoded protein: CASSLAQGSLNIQYF.

The genes are TRBV19 and TRBJ1-1; 11 bases fit TRBD1. V shed 5 bases, J shed 5 bases, and the junction held 4 bases outside the gene matches. CDR3 length: 14 amino acids. Germline assignment: CDR1 LNHDA and CDR2 SQIVND (reference sequence). CDR3 protein: CASSWDRGWTEAFF. The CDR3 DNA sequence: TGTGCCAGTAGTTGGGACAGGGGGTGGACTGAAGCTTTCTTT.

The CDR3 protein is CAWSANRNTEAFF. CDR3 DNA: TGTGCCTGGAGTGCAAACAGGAACACTGAAGCTTTCTTT. The chain joins TRBV30 to TRBJ1-1, with D uncertain. CDR1 GTSNPN and CDR2 SVGIG come from the germline V gene (reference sequence). The CDR3 spans 13 residues. V lost 1 base, J lost 1 base, and 7 bases lay in between.

J is TRBJ2-3 and V is TRBV3-1 (or the pseudogene TRBV3-2), with D tentatively TRBD1 (5 bases). CDR3 size: 12 residues. From germline, CDR1 is LGHDT and CDR2 YNNKEL (reference sequence). V lost 1 base and J 14 bases, leaving 13 bases between the germline ends. This chain's CDR3 is CASSQGQLPAYF. The CDR3 nucleotides read TGTGCCAGCAGCCAAGGACAGCTGCCTGCGTATTTT.

The genes are TRBV10-2 and TRBJ2-1, with 15 bases matching TRBD2. Germline V lookup: CDR1 WSHSY, CDR2 SAAADI. Losses at the gene ends were 7 bases for V and 8 bases for J; bases not matched to a gene: 6. The CDR3 contains 15 residues. CDR3 nucleotide sequence: TGCGCCAGCATGCCGGGACTAGCGGGGGGATATGAGCAGTTCTTC. Protein product: CASMPGLAGGYEQFF.